This T cell receptor (beta chain) was sequenced during a study of blood T cell repertoires in COVID-19. This clone was found a few times. From germline, CDR1 is SNHLY and CDR2 FYNNEI. The length of the CDR3 is 15 residues. V was pared by 5 bases and J by 6 bases, with 20 bases between. Profiling relied on immunoSEQ multiplex PCR, and the TCRdb table lists in-frame clones only, not all of them. Of about 40,000 clones in the sample, roughly 80% were seen once. The chain has TRBV2 and TRBJ2-7; D may be TRBD1 (6 bases). The sequenced material came from peripheral blood. This receptor was identified in a woman aged 70-85 years with acute or convalescent COVID-19. The CDR3 nucleotides read TGTGCCAGCAGTTCGGGACAAAAGGCTCCAGGCGAGCAGTACTTC. It is translated as CASSSGQKAPGEQYF.